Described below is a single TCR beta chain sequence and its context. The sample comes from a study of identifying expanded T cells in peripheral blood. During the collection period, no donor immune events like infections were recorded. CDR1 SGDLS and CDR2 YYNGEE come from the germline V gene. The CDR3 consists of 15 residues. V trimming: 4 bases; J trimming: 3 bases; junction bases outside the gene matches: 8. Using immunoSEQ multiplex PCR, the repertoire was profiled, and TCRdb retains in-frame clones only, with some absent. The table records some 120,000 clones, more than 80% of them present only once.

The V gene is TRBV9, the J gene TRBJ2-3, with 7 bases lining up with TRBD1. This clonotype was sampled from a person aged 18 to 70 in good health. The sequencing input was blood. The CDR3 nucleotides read TGTGCCAGCAGCCCCCACCCGACAGGGACAGATACGCAGTATTTT. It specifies CASSPHPTGTDTQYF. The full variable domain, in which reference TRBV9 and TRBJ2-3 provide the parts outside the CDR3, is DSGVTQTPKHLITATGQRVTLRCSPRSGDLSVYWYQQSLDQGLQFLIQYYNGEERAKGNILERFSAQQFPDLHSELNLSSLELGDSALYFCASSPHPTGTDTQYFGPGTRLTVL.